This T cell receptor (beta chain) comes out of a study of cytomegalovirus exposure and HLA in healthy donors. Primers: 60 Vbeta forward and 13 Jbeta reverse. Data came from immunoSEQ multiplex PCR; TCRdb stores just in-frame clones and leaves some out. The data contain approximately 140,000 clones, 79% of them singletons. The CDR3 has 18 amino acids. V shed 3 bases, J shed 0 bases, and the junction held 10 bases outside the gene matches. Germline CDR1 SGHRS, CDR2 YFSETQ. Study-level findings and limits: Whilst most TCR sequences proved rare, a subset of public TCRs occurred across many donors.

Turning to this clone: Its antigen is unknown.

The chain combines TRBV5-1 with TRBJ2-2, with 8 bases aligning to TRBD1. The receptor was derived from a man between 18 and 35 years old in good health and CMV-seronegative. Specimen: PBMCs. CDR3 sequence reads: CASSWVPQGAANTGELFF. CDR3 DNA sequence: TGCGCCAGCAGCTGGGTCCCCCAGGGGGCGGCGAACACCGGGGAGCTGTTTTTT.